This section outlines one TCR beta chain sequence together with its context. Germline loops: CDR1 MGHRA, CDR2 YSYEKL. CDR3 length equals 16 residues. Trimming cost V 1 base and J 0 bases; bases outside gene matches: 3. The entry originates in a study of PD-L1 blockade in urothelial cancer. Across the whole study: Counts from blood samples showed a median of 141,255 T cells.

As to time point: peripheral blood 6 weeks after treatment start. Sample numbers ranged from 1 to 8 per patient, encompassing pretreatment and on-treatment collections. The assay was immunoSEQ multiplex PCR, and TCRdb's table has in-frame clones only and misses some. The sample includes around 45,000 clones, around four fifths of them seen just once. The specimen was PBMCs, collected around atezolizumab (anti-PD-L1) treatment. The TCR was taken from a man in his sixties with urothelial cancer. The chain recombines TRBV4-1 with TRBJ2-7, with 10 bases that match TRBD2. The CDR3 region is CASSQATSGASYEQYF. CDR3 nucleotides: TGCGCCAGCAGCCAAGCAACTAGCGGGGCCTCCTACGAGCAGTACTTC.